A single sample is the source of the 19 T cell receptor beta chains below, sequenced in a study of T cells in Graves' hyperthyroidism and ophthalmopathy. It was RNA transcripts that yielded the amplified TCR beta CDR3 regions. First-round RT-PCR of the TCR CDR3 relied on the HTBI primer set. One entry per CDR3 protein, called by TCRdb with MiXCR from the multiplex PCR reads. The data hold some 350,000 distinct CDR3 sequences, with roughly 13% observed a single time. The sample taken for sequencing was blood. Source of these receptors: a woman in her thirties or forties with Graves' ophthalmopathy.

A few counts support this clonotype. The chain links TRBV5-1 to TRBJ2-3; TRBD1 matches at 8 bases. From germline, CDR1 is SGHRS and CDR2 YFSETQ. The CDR3 loop spans 15 amino acids. J gave up 0 bases and V 5 bases, and 5 bases lay outside the gene matches. The DNA of the CDR3 is TGCGCCAGCAGTTACCGGGACAGGAGCACAGATACGCAGTATTTT. Translating it yields CASSYRDRSTDTQYF.

The CDR3 DNA reads TGTGCCTGCACAGGGGGCGCGGAGCAGTACTTC. Translating it yields CACTGGAEQYF. The chain has TRBV30 and TRBJ2-7, with 9 bases lining up with TRBD1. Germline loops: CDR1 GTSNPN, CDR2 SVGIG (reference sequence). The ends lost 6 bases at V and 7 bases at J; junction bases unmatched: 4. The CDR3 has 11 amino acids.

The rearrangement links TRBV3-1 to TRBJ1-2; 11 bases are shared with TRBD1. This CDR3 region has 17 residues. V was pared by 4 bases and J by 6 bases, with 13 bases of the junction left unmatched. CDR1 is LGHDT and CDR2 is YNNKEL in the germline V gene (reference sequence). CDR3 amino acids: CASSPGQGVRITHGYTF. In DNA, the CDR3 is TGTGCCAGCAGCCCGGGACAGGGGGTGAGAATAACTCATGGCTACACCTTC.

There are many counts of this clonotype. The rearrangement joins TRBV9 to TRBJ2-6; tentatively, D is TRBD1 (6 bases). Trimming cost V 4 bases and J 5 bases, with 16 bases left between them. The CDR3 length is 16 residues. Germline-derived CDR1 and CDR2 are SGDLS and YYNGEE. CDR3 sequence (DNA): TGTGCCAGCAGCACAGGGACCGCCCGACGGGCCAACGTCCTGACTTTC. It specifies CASSTGTARRANVLTF.

This clonotype occurred a few times. This may be a read error, as it is one base from a much larger clone. The rearrangement joins TRBV20-1 to TRBJ2-7; no firm D call. The CDR3 is 17 amino acids. Germline V lookup: CDR1 DFQATT, CDR2 SNEGSKA (reference sequence). CDR3: CSARERPERPSSCEQYF. The CDR3 region has the DNA TGCAGTGCTAGGGAGCGTCCCGAACGGCCAAGCTCCTGCGAGCAGTACTTC.

This clonotype was seen a few times. The chain uses TRBV19 and TRBJ2-7; tentatively, D is TRBD1 (6 bases). From germline, CDR1 is LNHDA and CDR2 SQIVND (reference sequence). The V end lost 4 bases, the J end lost 3 bases, and 10 bases lay between the germline ends. This CDR3 comprises 13 residues. The CDR3 DNA is TGTGCCAGTAGTACTTGGACAGACTACGAGCAGTACTTC. As protein: CASSTWTDYEQYF.

Concerning this clonotype itself: This may arise from a read error, as a much more abundant clone is one base away. The rearrangement uses TRBV7-8 and TRBJ2-1, with 7 nucleotides matching TRBD2. This CDR3 region has 15 residues. The germline V gene has CDR1 SGHVS and CDR2 FQNEAQ. V trimming: 1 base; J trimming: 12 bases; junction bases outside the gene matches: 12. The CDR3 spells CASSLVGGDVCWQFF. DNA for the CDR3: TGTGCCAGCAGCTTAGTGGGAGGGGACGTGTGTTGGCAGTTCTTC.

This clonotype was detected ten times or more. This CDR3 is CAISDAGTQETQYF. The CDR3 DNA reads as TGTGCCATCAGTGATGCAGGGACCCAAGAGACCCAGTACTTC. The chain is built from TRBV10-3 and TRBJ2-5; the D call may be TRBD1 or TRBD2 (5 bases each). V lost 3 bases and J lost 1, with 9 bases in between. The CDR3 length is 14 residues. The germline V gene encodes CDR1 ENHRY and CDR2 SYGVKD.

This clonotype was detected ten times or more. The J gene is TRBJ1-1, the V gene TRBV6-1, with a weak D call TRBD1 (5 bases). The CDR3 runs to 11 residues. V lost 5 bases and J lost 11, with 12 bases in between. Germline V gives CDR1 MNHNS, CDR2 SASEGT. CDR3 sequence (DNA): TGTGCCAGCAGTTTCGGGACTGGCGCTTTCTTT. This gives the protein CASSFGTGAFF.

The chain carries TRBV9 and TRBJ2-7; the D gene is possibly TRBD1 (7 bases). The V gene lost 0 bases and the J gene lost 4 bases, with 11 bases spanning the gap. The length of the CDR3 is 14 residues. Germline CDR1 and CDR2: SGDLS and YYNGEE. The DNA for the CDR3 is TGTGCCAGCAGCGTAGACAGGGGAGGTTACGAGCAGTACTTC. Residues: CASSVDRGGYEQYF.

This clonotype was observed many times. The chain has TRBV29-1 and TRBJ1-1; D not certain. Germline V gene lookup returns CDR1 SQVTM and CDR2 ANQGSEA. Trimming stripped 2 bases from V and 4 bases from J, with 11 bases between. The CDR3 consists of 13 residues. The CDR3 loop is CSVELFPGTEAFF. The CDR3 bases are TGCAGCGTTGAACTATTTCCGGGCACTGAAGCTTTCTTT. Full variable domain (outside the CDR3, taken from reference TRBV29-1 and TRBJ1-1): SAVISQKPSRDICQRGTSLTIQCQVDSQVTMMFWYRQQPGQSLTLIATANQGSEATYESGFVIDKFPISRPNLTFSTLTVSNMSPEDSSIYLCSVELFPGTEAFFGQGTRLTVV.

In this sample, this clonotype turned up many times. The chain has TRBV20-1 and TRBJ2-7; D remains unclear. The V end was cut by 1 base, the J end by 1 base, with 11 bases between. The CDR3 loop spans 14 amino acids. Germline V lookup: CDR1 DFQATT, CDR2 SNEGSKA (reference sequence). The CDR3 here is CSARVNELSYEQYF. The CDR3 bases are TGCAGTGCTAGAGTCAATGAGCTATCCTACGAGCAGTACTTC.

The J gene is TRBJ2-5, the V gene TRBV29-1; unclear D gene. The CDR3 sequence is 12 residues long. Trimming shortened V by 4 bases and J by 2 bases, and 8 bases separated the two germline ends. Germline V gene data show CDR1 as SQVTM and CDR2 as ANQGSEA. The CDR3: CSVGILQETQYF. The CDR3 DNA reads TGCAGCGTTGGGATTTTACAAGAGACCCAGTACTTC.

V gene TRBV7-9 combines with J gene TRBJ2-5; a possible D gene is TRBD1 (6 bases). Germline-derived CDR1 and CDR2 are SEHNR and FQNEAQ (reference sequence). CDR3 length: 15 residues. V was trimmed by 1 base and J by 2 bases, leaving 11 bases between them. Here the CDR3 DNA reads TGTGCCAGCAGCTTAGGGTTAACAGGGCAAGAGACCCAGTACTTC. It specifies CASSLGLTGQETQYF.

The gene calls are TRBV9 and TRBJ2-1, with D hard to call. Germline CDR1 and CDR2: SGDLS and YYNGEE. V lost 4 bases and J lost 4, with 15 bases in between. The CDR3 totals 15 residues. CDR3 amino acids: CASSPAGHLYNEQFF. Here the CDR3 DNA reads TGTGCCAGCAGCCCAGCCGGTCACCTATACAATGAGCAGTTCTTC.

The chain combines TRBV30 with TRBJ1-1; D remains unclear. The CDR3 is made up of 14 amino acids. The germline V gene has CDR1 GTSNPN and CDR2 SVGIG (reference sequence). V lost 8 bases and J lost 3, with 19 bases in between. The CDR3 sequence: CAGTSLGGYTEAFF. CDR3 sequence (DNA): TGTGCCGGAACGAGCCTCGGAGGGTACACTGAAGCTTTCTTT. The full variable domain, completed using reference TRBV30 and TRBJ1-1, is SQTIHQWPATLVQPVGSPLSLECTVEGTSNPNLYWYRQAAGRGLQLLFYSVGIGQISSEVPQNLSASRPQDRQFILSSKKLLLSDSGFYLCAGTSLGGYTEAFFGQGTRLTVV.

Many counts were recorded for this clonotype. This chain connects TRBV19 to TRBJ2-5; 7 bases are shared with TRBD1. The CDR3 loop spans 13 amino acids. J was trimmed by 5 bases and V by 10 bases; bases with no gene match: 10. From germline, CDR1 is LNHDA and CDR2 SQIVND (reference sequence). In DNA, the CDR3 is TGTGCCACCAGAACAGGGGCTGGGGAGACCCAGTACTTC. Amino acid sequence: CATRTGAGETQYF.

In this sample, this clonotype turned up many times. This rearrangement joins TRBV28 to TRBJ2-3; 12 bases are a match to TRBD2. V gave up 7 bases and J gave up 5 bases; unmatched junction bases: 13. In germline, CDR1 is MDHEN, CDR2 SYDVKM. The CDR3 runs 17 residues. The CDR3 coding sequence is TGTGCCAGCACCGTAAGACCTAGCGGGAGGGCCGGAGATACGCAGTATTTT. Translated, it gives CASTVRPSGRAGDTQYF. The full variable domain, with the rest looked up from reference TRBV28 and TRBJ2-3, is DVKVTQSSRYLVKRTGEKVFLECVQDMDHENMFWYRQDPGLGLRLIYFSYDVKMKEKGDIPEGYSVSREKKERFSLILESASTNQTSMYLCASTVRPSGRAGDTQYFGPGTRLTVL.

This clonotype came up many times. The rearrangement joins TRBV12-3 or TRBV12-4 to TRBJ2-3; D is unresolved. V was clipped by 3 bases and J by 6 bases, with 16 bases between them. CDR3 length equals 15 residues. This CDR3 reads CASSFGPLPADTQYF. The CDR3 DNA reads TGTGCCAGCAGTTTCGGGCCTCTACCAGCGGATACGCAGTATTTT.